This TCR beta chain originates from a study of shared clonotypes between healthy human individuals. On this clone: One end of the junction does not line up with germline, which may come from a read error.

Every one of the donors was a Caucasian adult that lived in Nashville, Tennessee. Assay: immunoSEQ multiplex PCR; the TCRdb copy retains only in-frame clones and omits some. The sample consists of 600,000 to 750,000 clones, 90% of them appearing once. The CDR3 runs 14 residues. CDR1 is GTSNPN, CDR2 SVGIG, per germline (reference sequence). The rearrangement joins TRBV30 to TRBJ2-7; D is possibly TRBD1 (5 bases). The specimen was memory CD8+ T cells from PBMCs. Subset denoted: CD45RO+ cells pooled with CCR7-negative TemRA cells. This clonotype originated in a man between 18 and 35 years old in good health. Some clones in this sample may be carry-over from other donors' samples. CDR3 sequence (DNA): TGTGCCTGGAGTGTAGGTCAGGGCTCCCACGAGCAGTACTTC. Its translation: CAWSVGQGSHEQYF.